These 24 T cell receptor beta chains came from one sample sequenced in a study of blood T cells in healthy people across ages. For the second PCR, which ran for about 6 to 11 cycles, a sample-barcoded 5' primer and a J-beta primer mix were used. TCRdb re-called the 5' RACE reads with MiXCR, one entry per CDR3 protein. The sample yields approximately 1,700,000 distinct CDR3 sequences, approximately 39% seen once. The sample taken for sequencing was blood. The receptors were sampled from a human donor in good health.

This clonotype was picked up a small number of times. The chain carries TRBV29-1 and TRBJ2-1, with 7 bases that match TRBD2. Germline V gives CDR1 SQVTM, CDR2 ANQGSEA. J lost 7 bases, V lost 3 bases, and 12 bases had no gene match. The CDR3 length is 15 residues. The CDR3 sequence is CSVDREARVGNEQFF. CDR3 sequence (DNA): TGCAGCGTTGATCGGGAGGCCAGGGTGGGGAATGAGCAGTTCTTC.

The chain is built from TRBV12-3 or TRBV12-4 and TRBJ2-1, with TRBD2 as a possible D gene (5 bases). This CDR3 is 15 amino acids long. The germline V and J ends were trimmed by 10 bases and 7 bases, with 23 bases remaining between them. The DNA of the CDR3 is TGTGCCATCCCTAGTCTCGGTTCCCCGGGGAATGAGCAGTTCTTC. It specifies CAIPSLGSPGNEQFF.

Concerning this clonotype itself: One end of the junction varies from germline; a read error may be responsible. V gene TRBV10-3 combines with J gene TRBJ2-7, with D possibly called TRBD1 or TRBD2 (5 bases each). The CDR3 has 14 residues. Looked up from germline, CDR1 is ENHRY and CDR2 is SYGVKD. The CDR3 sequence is CAISEGTDTYEQCF. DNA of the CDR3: TGTGCCATCAGTGAAGGGACCGATACCTACGAGCAGTGCTTC.

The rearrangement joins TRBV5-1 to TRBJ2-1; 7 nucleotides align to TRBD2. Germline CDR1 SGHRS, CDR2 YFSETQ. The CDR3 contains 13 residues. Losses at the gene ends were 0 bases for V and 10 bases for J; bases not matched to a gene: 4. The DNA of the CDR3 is TGCGCCAGCAGCTTGGAGGGTAGCGGGGAGCAGTTCTTC. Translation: CASSLEGSGEQFF. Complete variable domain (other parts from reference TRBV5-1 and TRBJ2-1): KAGVTQTPRYLIKTRGQQVTLSCSPISGHRSVSWYQQTPGQGLQFLFEYFSETQRNKGNFPGRFSGRQFSNSRSEMNVSTLELGDSALYLCASSLEGSGEQFFGPGTRLTVL.

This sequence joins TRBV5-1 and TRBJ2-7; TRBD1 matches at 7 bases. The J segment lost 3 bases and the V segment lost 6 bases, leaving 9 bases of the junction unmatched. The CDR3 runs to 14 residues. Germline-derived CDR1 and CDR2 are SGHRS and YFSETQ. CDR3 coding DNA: TGCGCCAGCAACCCGCCGGACAGGCTCTACGAGCAGTACTTC. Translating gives CASNPPDRLYEQYF. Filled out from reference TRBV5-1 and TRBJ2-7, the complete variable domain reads KAGVTQTPRYLIKTRGQQVTLSCSPISGHRSVSWYQQTPGQGLQFLFEYFSETQRNKGNFPGRFSGRQFSNSRSEMNVSTLELGDSALYLCASNPPDRLYEQYFGPGTRLTVT.

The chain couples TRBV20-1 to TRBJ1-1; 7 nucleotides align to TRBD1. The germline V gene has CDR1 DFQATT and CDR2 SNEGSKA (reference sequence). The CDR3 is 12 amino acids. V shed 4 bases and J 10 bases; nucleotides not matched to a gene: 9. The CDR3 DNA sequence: TGCAGTGCTAAGAGACAGGGTGGGTCAGCTTTCTTT. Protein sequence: CSAKRQGGSAFF.

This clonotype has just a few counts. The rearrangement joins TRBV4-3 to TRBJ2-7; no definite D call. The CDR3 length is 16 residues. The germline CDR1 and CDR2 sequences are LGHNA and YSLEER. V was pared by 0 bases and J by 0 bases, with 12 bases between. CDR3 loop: CASSQEGSTSSYEQYF. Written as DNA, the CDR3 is TGCGCCAGCAGCCAAGAGGGCAGCACGAGCTCCTACGAGCAGTACTTC.

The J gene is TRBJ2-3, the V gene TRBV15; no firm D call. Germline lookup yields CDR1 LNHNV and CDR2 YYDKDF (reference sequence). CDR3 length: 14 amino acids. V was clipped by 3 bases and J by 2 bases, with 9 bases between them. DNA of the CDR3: TGTGCCACCAGCAGGATCCTACTCACAGATACGCAGTATTTT. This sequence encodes CATSRILLTDTQYF.

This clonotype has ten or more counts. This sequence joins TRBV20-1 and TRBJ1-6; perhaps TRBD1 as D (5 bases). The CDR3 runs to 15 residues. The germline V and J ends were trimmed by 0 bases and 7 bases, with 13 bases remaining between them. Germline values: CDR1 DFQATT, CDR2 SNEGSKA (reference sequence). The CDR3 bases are TGCAGTGCTAGAGATTGTAGGGGAGACAATTCACCCCTCCACTTT. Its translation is CSARDCRGDNSPLHF.

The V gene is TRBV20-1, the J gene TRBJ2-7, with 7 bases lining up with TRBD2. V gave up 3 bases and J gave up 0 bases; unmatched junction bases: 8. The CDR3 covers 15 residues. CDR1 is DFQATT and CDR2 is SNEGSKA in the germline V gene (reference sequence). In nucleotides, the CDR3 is TGCAGTGCTAGGGGGGAGGGACCCAACTCCTACGAGCAGTACTTC. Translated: CSARGEGPNSYEQYF.

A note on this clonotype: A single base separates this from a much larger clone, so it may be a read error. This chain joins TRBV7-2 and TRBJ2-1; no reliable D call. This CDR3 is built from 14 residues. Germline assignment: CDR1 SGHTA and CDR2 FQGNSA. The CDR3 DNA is TGTGCCAGCAGCTTAGTGGGCTCCTACAATGGGCAGTTCTTC. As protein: CASSLVGSYNGQFF.

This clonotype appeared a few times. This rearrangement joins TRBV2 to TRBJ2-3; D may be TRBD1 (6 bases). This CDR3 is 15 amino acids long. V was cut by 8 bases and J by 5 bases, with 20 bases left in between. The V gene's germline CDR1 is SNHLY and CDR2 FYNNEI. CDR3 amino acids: CASGIRGGTLDTQYF. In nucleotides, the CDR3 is TGTGCCAGCGGAATCAGGGGCGGCACATTAGATACGCAGTATTTT. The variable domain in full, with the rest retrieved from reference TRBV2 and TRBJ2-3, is EPEVTQTPSHQVTQMGQEVILRCVPISNHLYFYWYRQILGQKVEFLVSFYNNEISEKSEIFDDQFSVERPDGSNFTLKIRSTKLEDSAMYFCASGIRGGTLDTQYFGPGTRLTVL.

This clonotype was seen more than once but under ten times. The CDR3 nucleotides read TGTGCCAGCAGCTTAGCGGAGGGGACGAACACTGAAGCTTTCTTT. Protein product: CASSLAEGTNTEAFF. The chain carries TRBV7-9 and TRBJ1-1; weak D call: TRBD1 (5 bases). V was clipped by 0 bases and J by 1 base, with 9 bases between them. This CDR3 is built from 15 residues. Germline V CDR1 and CDR2: SEHNR, FQNEAQ (reference sequence).

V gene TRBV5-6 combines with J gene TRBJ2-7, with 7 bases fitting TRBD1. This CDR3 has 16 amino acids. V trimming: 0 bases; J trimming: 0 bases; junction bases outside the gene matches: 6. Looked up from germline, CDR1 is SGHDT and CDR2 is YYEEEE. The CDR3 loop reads CASSLEGQRSSYEQYF. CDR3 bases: TGTGCCAGCAGCTTGGAGGGACAGAGGAGCTCCTACGAGCAGTACTTC.

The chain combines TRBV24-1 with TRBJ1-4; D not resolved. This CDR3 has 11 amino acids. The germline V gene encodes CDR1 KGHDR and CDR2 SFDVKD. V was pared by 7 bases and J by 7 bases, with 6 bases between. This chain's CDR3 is CATRKSEKLFF. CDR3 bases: TGTGCCACCAGGAAAAGTGAAAAACTGTTTTTT.

CDR3 sequence: CASSVGRGGPYEQYF. In DNA, the CDR3 is TGTGCCAGCAGCGTGGGAAGGGGAGGTCCCTACGAGCAGTACTTC. The rearrangement joins TRBV11-2 to TRBJ2-7, with D perhaps TRBD2 (6 bases). Germline CDR1 SGHAT, CDR2 FQNNGV. V lost 5 bases and J 2 bases, leaving 16 bases between the germline ends. This CDR3 is 15 amino acids long.

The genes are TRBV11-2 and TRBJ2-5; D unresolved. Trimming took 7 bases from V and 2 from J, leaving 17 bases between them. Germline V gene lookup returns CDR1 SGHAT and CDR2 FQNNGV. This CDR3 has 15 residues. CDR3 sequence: CASKFADLPQETQYF. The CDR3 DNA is TGTGCCAGCAAGTTCGCGGACCTCCCGCAAGAGACCCAGTACTTC.

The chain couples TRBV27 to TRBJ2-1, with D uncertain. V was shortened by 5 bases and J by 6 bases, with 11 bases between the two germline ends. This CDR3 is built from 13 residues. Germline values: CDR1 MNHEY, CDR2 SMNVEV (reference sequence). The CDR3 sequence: CASSHGSLNEQFF. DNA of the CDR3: TGTGCCAGCAGTCACGGGTCTCTCAATGAGCAGTTCTTC.

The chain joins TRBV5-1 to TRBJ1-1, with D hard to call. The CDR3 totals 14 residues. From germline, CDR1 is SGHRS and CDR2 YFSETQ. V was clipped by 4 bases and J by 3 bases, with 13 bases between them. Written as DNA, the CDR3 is TGCGCCAGCAGCGCGTTCCTTAGGGACACTGAAGCTTTCTTT. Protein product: CASSAFLRDTEAFF.

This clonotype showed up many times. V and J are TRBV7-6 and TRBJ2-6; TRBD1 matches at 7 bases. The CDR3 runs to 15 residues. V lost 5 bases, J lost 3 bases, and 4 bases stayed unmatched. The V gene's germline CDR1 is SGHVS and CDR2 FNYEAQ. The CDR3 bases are TGTGCCAGCAGCCCGACAGGGTATGGGGCCAACGTCCTGACTTTC. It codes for CASSPTGYGANVLTF.

Written as DNA, the CDR3 is TGTGCCAGCAACAGCCCGGATTCACCCCTCCACTTT. This sequence encodes CASNSPDSPLHF. V gene TRBV12-3 or TRBV12-4 combines with J gene TRBJ1-6, with unresolved D. V was trimmed by 7 bases and J by 8 bases, leaving 9 bases between them. This CDR3 is built from 12 residues.

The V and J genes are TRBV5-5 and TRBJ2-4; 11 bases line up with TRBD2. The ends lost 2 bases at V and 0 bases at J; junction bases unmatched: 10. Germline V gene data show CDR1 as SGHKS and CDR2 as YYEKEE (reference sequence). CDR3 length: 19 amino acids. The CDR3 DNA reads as TGTGCCAGCAGCTTCCTAGCGGGGGGCTCTAAACTAGCCAAAAACATTCAGTACTTC. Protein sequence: CASSFLAGGSKLAKNIQYF.

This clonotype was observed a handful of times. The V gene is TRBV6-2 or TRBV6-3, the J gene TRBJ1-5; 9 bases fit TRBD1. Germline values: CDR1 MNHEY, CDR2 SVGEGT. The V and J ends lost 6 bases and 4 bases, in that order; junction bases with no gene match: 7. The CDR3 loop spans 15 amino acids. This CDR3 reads CASRYGQGRNQPQHF. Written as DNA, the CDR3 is TGTGCCAGCAGATATGGACAGGGGAGAAATCAGCCCCAGCATTTT.

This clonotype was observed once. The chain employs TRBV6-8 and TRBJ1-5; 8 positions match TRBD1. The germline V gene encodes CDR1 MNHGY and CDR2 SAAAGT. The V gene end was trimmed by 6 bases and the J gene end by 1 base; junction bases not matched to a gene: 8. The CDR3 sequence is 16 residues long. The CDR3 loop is CASSRTGRKSNQPQHF. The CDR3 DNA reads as TGTGCCAGCAGCCGGACAGGGCGGAAAAGCAATCAGCCCCAGCATTTT.